This note documents a single TCR beta chain sequence. Its cognate antigen is unknown. Using immunoSEQ multiplex PCR, the repertoire was profiled, and TCRdb retains in-frame clones only, with some absent. The top ten hold under 9% of the sample, which has roughly 130,000 clones, about 88% seen once. CDR3 size: 14 residues. Looked up from germline, CDR1 is MDHEN and CDR2 is SYDVKM. V was cut by 2 bases and J by 10 bases, with 12 bases left in between. These data come from a study of T cell responses to AZD1222 COVID-19 vaccine. Study-wide points: Regions left unmutated in variants are reportedly the target of nearly half of spike-specific TCRs. Donors were largely white British and mainly female; clonal diversity was possibly underestimated. Only five or six people who got AZD1222 tested seropositive at baseline.

The TCR comes from an adult in good health. The material sequenced was peripheral blood, taken on day 0 of AZD1222 vaccination. This chain joins TRBV28 and TRBJ1-6, with D perhaps TRBD1 (5 bases). CDR3 protein: CASSLAGGISPLHF. The CDR3 DNA sequence: TGTGCCAGCAGTTTAGCGGGGGGGATATCACCCCTCCACTTT.